This TCR beta chain was sequenced for a study of cytomegalovirus exposure and HLA in healthy donors. This clone came up once. CDR1 is SGDLS, CDR2 YYNGEE, per germline. Trimming removed 0 bases at V and 3 bases at J, with 15 bases between. CDR3 size: 16 residues. A multiplex PCR was run with 60 Vbeta primers and 13 Jbeta primers. TCRdb keeps only in-frame clones here, not all; method: immunoSEQ multiplex PCR. The table includes fewer than 100,000 clones, roughly three quarters detected once. The source of this sequence is a woman in her thirties or forties in good health and CMV-seronegative. The sequenced material came from PBMCs. The genes are TRBV9 and TRBJ1-1, with D maybe TRBD1 (5 bases). The DNA of the CDR3 is TGTGCCAGCAGCGTAGGGGGGGTCCTCGGAGACACTGAAGCTTTCTTT. Protein: CASSVGGVLGDTEAFF.